Following are 28 T cell receptor beta chains from one sample sequenced in a study of Graves' ophthalmopathy and Graves' hyperthyroidism. The sequenced template was RNA, covering the TCR beta CDR3 region. The library came from an HTBI-primed first-round RT-PCR and a second-round multiplex PCR. Each CDR3 protein gets one entry after TCRdb re-called the multiplex PCR reads with MiXCR. The repertoire holds about 740,000 distinct CDR3 sequences, approximately 40% seen once, with 35% to 55% in the top ten. The sample comprised peripheral blood. The receptor set was obtained from an adult man with Graves' ophthalmopathy.

The table lists this clonotype with many counts. The chain links TRBV7-9 to TRBJ1-6, with 9 bases fitting TRBD1. CDR1 and CDR2 (germline): SEHNR, FQNEAQ (reference sequence). J lost 7 bases, V lost 5 bases, and 6 bases had no gene match. The length of the CDR3 is 15 residues. CDR3 bases: TGTGCCAGCAGCCCGGGACAGGGAGACAATTCACCCCTCCACTTT. Amino acids: CASSPGQGDNSPLHF.

This clonotype was recorded a few times. The chain carries TRBV20-1 and TRBJ1-5; the D is unclear. The CDR3 has 13 residues. The V gene lost 1 base and the J gene lost 5 bases, with 9 bases spanning the gap. Germline values: CDR1 DFQATT, CDR2 SNEGSKA (reference sequence). Written as DNA, the CDR3 is TGCAGTGCTAGAGGGGCAGAGGATCAGCCCCAGCATTTT. Amino acids: CSARGAEDQPQHF.

The gene calls are TRBV29-1 and TRBJ1-1; 9 nucleotides agree with TRBD1. CDR1 is SQVTM and CDR2 is ANQGSEA in the germline V gene. This CDR3 has 13 amino acids. Trimming at V came to 6 bases and at J to 5 bases, leaving 7 bases not matched to a gene. The DNA of the CDR3 is TGCAGCGTAAGAACAGGGGGCGAAACTGAAGCTTTCTTT. Translated: CSVRTGGETEAFF.

This clonotype was observed a handful of times. The chain carries TRBV20-1 and TRBJ2-2; D uncertain. CDR1 DFQATT and CDR2 SNEGSKA come from the germline V gene (reference sequence). V gave up 6 bases and J gave up 6 bases, with 8 bases separating them. The CDR3 is 11 residues long. In DNA form, the CDR3 reads TGCAGTGCCCCCGAATCCGGGGAGCTGTTTTTT. Translating gives CSAPESGELFF.

This clonotype was seen more than once but under ten times. The gene calls are TRBV7-9 and TRBJ2-7, with TRBD1 identical over 7 bases. V was pared by 4 bases and J by 3 bases, with 9 bases of the junction left unmatched. CDR1 is SEHNR, CDR2 FQNEAQ, per germline (reference sequence). The length of the CDR3 is 15 residues. The CDR3 nucleotides read TGTGCCAGCAGCTGGTACAGGGGAAGTCACTACGAGCAGTACTTC. Protein product: CASSWYRGSHYEQYF.

The chain couples TRBV2 to TRBJ1-2; D remains unclear. The CDR3 is 16 residues long. The germline V gene encodes CDR1 SNHLY and CDR2 FYNNEI. Trimming stripped 5 bases from V and 3 bases from J, with 19 bases between. This CDR3 reads CASSQYVLSTDYGYTF. DNA of the CDR3: TGTGCCAGCAGTCAATATGTCCTTTCCACGGACTATGGCTACACCTTC.

Many counts were recorded for this clonotype. CDR3 residues: CASSLAKGQGWETQYF. As DNA, the CDR3 is TGTGCCAGCAGCTTAGCGAAAGGACAGGGTTGGGAGACCCAGTACTTC. The chain is built from TRBV7-2 and TRBJ2-5, with 8 nucleotides matching TRBD1. CDR3 length equals 16 residues. Germline V gene lookup returns CDR1 SGHTA and CDR2 FQGNSA. J lost 5 bases, V lost 0 bases, and 8 bases had no gene match.

This clonotype was counted only a few times. The CDR3 reads CASTLGQGRVNYGYTF. As DNA, the CDR3 is TGTGCCAGCACCTTAGGCCAGGGCCGGGTTAACTATGGCTACACCTTC. The chain has TRBV2 and TRBJ1-2; tentatively, D is TRBD1 (5 bases). Germline V CDR1 and CDR2: SNHLY, FYNNEI. Trimming took off 7 bases at V and 1 base at J, with 19 bases between the two ends. The CDR3 runs to 16 residues.

This chain joins TRBV29-1 and TRBJ2-3; D is possibly TRBD1 (5 bases). Germline CDR1 is SQVTM and CDR2 is ANQGSEA. The CDR3 runs 13 residues. The V end was cut by 3 bases, the J end by 1 base, with 8 bases between. CDR3 nucleotides: TGCAGCGTTGAGTGGGGCGGCACAGATACGCAGTATTTT. Translation gives CSVEWGGTDTQYF.

The chain joins TRBV9 to TRBJ1-2; 9 bases agree with TRBD1. Looked up from germline, CDR1 is SGDLS and CDR2 is YYNGEE. The CDR3 contains 15 residues. The V and J ends lost 3 bases and 4 bases, in that order; junction bases with no gene match: 7. The CDR3 spells CASSAGQGGGYGYTF. CDR3 sequence (DNA): TGTGCCAGCAGCGCGGGACAGGGTGGAGGCTATGGCTACACCTTC.

The CDR3 protein is CASSRRGGVISYEQYF. The DNA for the CDR3 is TGTGCCAGCAGTCGCAGGGGGGGAGTGATCTCCTACGAGCAGTACTTC. V usage is TRBV2 and J usage is TRBJ2-7, with D perhaps matching TRBD1 or TRBD2 (7 bases each). The CDR3 totals 16 residues. Looked up from germline, CDR1 is SNHLY and CDR2 is FYNNEI. Trimming pared 5 bases from V and 0 bases from J, leaving 17 bases between. The complete variable domain, with remaining parts taken from reference TRBV2 and TRBJ2-7, reads EPEVTQTPSHQVTQMGQEVILRCVPISNHLYFYWYRQILGQKVEFLVSFYNNEISEKSEIFDDQFSVERPDGSNFTLKIRSTKLEDSAMYFCASSRRGGVISYEQYFGPGTRLTVT.

This clonotype has at least ten counts. The V gene is TRBV10-2, the J gene TRBJ2-7; 9 bases are a match to TRBD2. Germline CDR1 reads WSHSY; CDR2 reads SAAADI. The CDR3 totals 13 residues. V shed 6 bases and J 5 bases; nucleotides not matched to a gene: 5. The CDR3 DNA follows: TGCGCCAGCAGGGATAGCGGGAGAGACGAGCAGTACTTC. Translating gives CASRDSGRDEQYF.

V usage is TRBV6-5 and J usage is TRBJ2-5; D unclear. The V end lost 6 bases, the J end lost 3 bases, and 8 bases lay between the germline ends. CDR3 length: 12 amino acids. Germline V gene sequence: CDR1 MNHEY, CDR2 SVGAGI. CDR3 in DNA: TGTGCCAGCAGCCACTTAAAAGAGACCCAGTACTTC. Encoded protein: CASSHLKETQYF.

The CDR3 loop is CASSQTWTGSRHF. DNA for the CDR3: TGTGCCAGCAGTCAGACCTGGACAGGGAGCCGGCATTTT. The chain recombines TRBV6-1 with TRBJ1-5, with 8 bases lining up with TRBD1. The CDR3 has 13 residues. Germline V lookup: CDR1 MNHNS, CDR2 SASEGT. V trimming: 5 bases; J trimming: 15 bases; junction bases outside the gene matches: 12.

The rearrangement uses TRBV25-1 and TRBJ1-2; 12 bases match TRBD1. V was pared by 3 bases and J by 4 bases, with 3 bases of the junction left unmatched. There are 15 residues in the CDR3. The germline V gene has CDR1 MGHDK and CDR2 SYGVNS. DNA for the CDR3: TGTGCCAGCAGTGATGGGACAGGGGGCGCCTATGGCTACACCTTC. The encoded protein is CASSDGTGGAYGYTF.

This clonotype was detected only a few times. This chain connects TRBV7-9 to TRBJ2-7; D ambiguous. The V end was cut by 2 bases, the J end by 3 bases, with 11 bases between. The CDR3 contains 14 residues. CDR1 and CDR2 from the germline V gene are SEHNR and FQNEAQ (reference sequence). The DNA for the CDR3 is TGTGCCAGCAGCTTAATTGGCGGAGACTACGAGCAGTACTTC. It specifies CASSLIGGDYEQYF.

The chain is built from TRBV15 and TRBJ1-2; D is unclear. The CDR3 is 16 residues long. The germline CDR1 and CDR2 sequences are LNHNV and YYDKDF (reference sequence). The germline V and J ends were trimmed by 0 bases and 2 bases, with 13 bases remaining between them. CDR3 nucleotides: TGTGCCACCAGCAGAGAGACTCAAGCGGGGAACTATGGCTACACCTTC. This codes for CATSRETQAGNYGYTF.

This clonotype was detected a few times. V usage is TRBV12-3 or TRBV12-4 and J usage is TRBJ2-2; the match to TRBD2 covers 7 bases. V was clipped by 5 bases and J by 7 bases; unmatched bases: 7. The CDR3 consists of 14 residues. CDR3 loop: CASSLAGGIGELFF. As DNA, the CDR3 is TGTGCCAGCAGTCTCGCCGGGGGGATCGGGGAGCTGTTTTTT.

The rearrangement joins TRBV6-1 to TRBJ1-1, with a possible D match to TRBD1 (5 bases). Germline CDR1 and CDR2: MNHNS and SASEGT. The CDR3 extends over 15 amino acids. Trimming took 6 bases from V and 4 from J, leaving 18 bases between them. CDR3 DNA sequence: TGTGCCAGCAGCCAGGGCCGGGGTGGAAGCACTGAAGCTTTCTTT. Its protein is CASSQGRGGSTEAFF.

This clonotype showed up many times. This chain joins TRBV9 and TRBJ2-5; weak D call: TRBD2 (6 bases). Germline-derived CDR1 and CDR2 are SGDLS and YYNGEE. The CDR3 spans 14 residues. V was cut by 3 bases and J by 2 bases, with 11 bases left in between. The CDR3 nucleotides are TGTGCCAGCAGCGCTAGTGGGGGGCAAGAGACCCAGTACTTC. Amino acid sequence: CASSASGGQETQYF.

Comments on this clonotype: A read error is possible here, since a much larger clone lies one base away. This chain joins TRBV10-2 and TRBJ1-1, with D possibly matching TRBD1 (6 bases). CDR1 and CDR2 (germline): WSHSY, SAAADI. Trimming took off 2 bases at V and 5 bases at J, with 9 bases between the two ends. This CDR3 region has 13 residues. In DNA, the CDR3 is TGCGCCAGCAGTGAGGACAGGAGTACTGAAGCTTTCTTT. Translation: CASSEDRSTEAFF.

The chain combines TRBV7-9 with TRBJ2-2; no firm D call. The V and J ends lost 2 bases and 4 bases respectively, with 5 bases between them. CDR3 length: 13 amino acids. Germline V gives CDR1 SEHNR, CDR2 FQNEAQ (reference sequence). The CDR3 DNA is TGTGCCAGCAGCTTAATAACCACCGGGGAGCTGTTTTTT. Its translation: CASSLITTGELFF.

This rearrangement joins TRBV2 to TRBJ1-3, with 7 bases matching TRBD1. This CDR3 has 16 residues. The germline CDR1 and CDR2 sequences are SNHLY and FYNNEI. V was clipped by 5 bases and J by 4 bases; unmatched bases: 11. This chain's CDR3 is CASSYSDPRGGNTIYF. CDR3 nucleotide sequence: TGTGCCAGCAGTTACTCGGATCCCAGGGGGGGAAACACCATATATTTT.

This clonotype was counted many times. The gene calls are TRBV7-2 and TRBJ1-1; TRBD1 might be the D (5 bases). The CDR3 has 14 residues. Trimming stripped 5 bases from V and 1 base from J, with 11 bases between. Germline-derived CDR1 and CDR2 are SGHTA and FQGNSA. CDR3 nucleotide sequence: TGTGCCAGCAGCCGTGACGGGGGGAACACTGAAGCTTTCTTT. Residues: CASSRDGGNTEAFF.

Of note for this clonotype: Germline and junction disagree at one end, which may indicate a read error. The chain joins TRBV10-3 to TRBJ1-1, with a possible D match to TRBD1 (5 bases). The CDR3 consists of 15 residues. CDR1 and CDR2 (germline): ENHRY, SYGVKD. The CDR3 nucleotides read TGTGCCAGCAGTTCCTCAGGGCGGATGGGGACTGAAGCTTTCTTT. Protein sequence: CASSSSGRMGTEAFF.

The V gene is TRBV29-1, the J gene TRBJ1-2; TRBD1 is a possible D gene (6 bases). V was clipped by 4 bases and J by 0 bases, with 9 bases between them. CDR3 length: 13 residues. Germline V gene lookup returns CDR1 SQVTM and CDR2 ANQGSEA. CDR3 in amino acids: CSVAGGPNYGYTF. CDR3 sequence (DNA): TGCAGCGTTGCCGGGGGCCCTAACTATGGCTACACCTTC.

The chain is built from TRBV20-1 and TRBJ1-1, with D perhaps TRBD1 (6 bases). Germline CDR1 is DFQATT and CDR2 is SNEGSKA (reference sequence). The V and J ends lost 1 base and 3 bases respectively, with 12 bases between them. This CDR3 region has 14 residues. The CDR3 DNA sequence: TGCAGTGCTAGAGGACGGGGGGCGGACACTGAAGCTTTCTTT. Protein: CSARGRGADTEAFF.

This clonotype was seen more than once but under ten times. This chain connects TRBV12-3 or TRBV12-4 to TRBJ2-5; D call uncertain. The CDR3 covers 13 residues. Trimming left V 6 bases short and J 5 bases short, with 13 bases between. DNA for the CDR3: TGTGCCAGCAGGGCCGACGAGTCGGAGACCCAGTACTTC. It translates to CASRADESETQYF.